This TCR beta chain stems from a study of shared clonotypes between healthy human individuals. The CDR3 consists of 15 residues. Trimming took off 2 bases at V and 0 bases at J, with 10 bases between the two ends. Looked up from germline, CDR1 is WNHNN and CDR2 is SYGVQD (reference sequence). The table lists this clone with a few counts. In the original analysis: Junction-only sequences without quality scores were provided by ImmunoSEQ, so filtering was different. Sequencing was performed with immunoSEQ multiplex PCR; in TCRdb, only in-frame clones are kept and a portion is missing. The V and J calls and the clone size are those of that table, but D and trimming were determined from the DNA. The table records about a million clones, 76% of them present only once.

The genes are TRBV10-1 and TRBJ1-1, with D maybe TRBD1 (6 bases). The sequencing sample was made of memory CD4+ T cells sorted from blood. Subset indicated: CD45RA-negative fraction. The TCR comes from a man younger than 35 in good health. CDR3 residues: CASSEKQGMNTEAFF. The CDR3 nucleotides are TGCGCCAGCAGTGAGAAACAGGGAATGAACACTGAAGCTTTCTTT.